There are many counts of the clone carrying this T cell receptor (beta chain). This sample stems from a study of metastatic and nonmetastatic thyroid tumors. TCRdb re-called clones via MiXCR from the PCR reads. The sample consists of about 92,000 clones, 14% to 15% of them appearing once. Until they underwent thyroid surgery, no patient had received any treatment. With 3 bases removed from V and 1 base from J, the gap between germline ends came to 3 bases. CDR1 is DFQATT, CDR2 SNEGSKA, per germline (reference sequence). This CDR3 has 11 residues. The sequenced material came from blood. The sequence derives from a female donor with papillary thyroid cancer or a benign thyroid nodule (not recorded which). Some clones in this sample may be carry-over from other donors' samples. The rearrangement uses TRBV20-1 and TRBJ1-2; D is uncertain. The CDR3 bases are TGCAGTGCTAGCGGTAACTATGGCTACACCTTC. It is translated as CSASGNYGYTF.